These T cell receptor beta chains were read from a single sample in a study of shared clonotypes between healthy human individuals. This table comes from immunoSEQ multiplex PCR, and its TCRdb copy is limited to in-frame clones, with some not included. The table includes some 2,100,000 clones, roughly 95% detected once. Input material: naive CD4+ T cells sorted from blood. These receptors all come from a man between 18 and 35 years old in good health. Each CDR3 is given with its conserved first and last residue. The D gene is left open where the match is weak. Expanded clones get a size class; other rows say once, few or many, or leave the size out.

abundance	v_gene	len	d_gene	j_gene	CDR3nt	CDR3aa
.	TRBV5-6	16	.	TRBJ2-5	TGTGCCAGCAGCTTATGGGTGGAGGGTTCACAAGAGACCCAGTACTTC	CASSLWVEGSQETQYF
.	TRBV6-5	14	TRBD1	TRBJ2-7	TGTGCCAGCAGCCCCATGACAGGGGGGAACGAGCAGTACTTC	CASSPMTGGNEQYF
.	TRBV18	19	TRBD1	TRBJ1-4	TGTGCCAGCTCACCCTGGGACAGGGAGCTCTATTCGGCTAATGAAAAACTGTTTTTT	CASSPWDRELYSANEKLFF
.	TRBV28	12	.	TRBJ1-4	TGTGCCAGCACAGGGCCTAATGAAAAACTGTTTTTT	CASTGPNEKLFF
.	TRBV5-4	16	TRBD2	TRBJ2-2	TGTGCCAGCAGCGGGGGGACTAGCAGGGCGGCCGGGGAGCTGTTTTTT	CASSGGTSRAAGELFF
.	TRBV6-5	14	TRBD1	TRBJ1-2	TGTGCCAGCAGAAGGGGACAGGCCACAGCTGGCTACACCTTC	CASRRGQATAGYTF
.	TRBV5-1	13	.	TRBJ2-7	TGCGCCAGCAGCAATTCAGGGTCCTACGAGCAGTACTTC	CASSNSGSYEQYF
.	TRBV2	14	.	TRBJ1-1	TGTGCCAGCAGTGAAGACACAAAGAACACTGAAGCTTTCTTT	CASSEDTKNTEAFF
.	TRBV7-9	11	.	TRBJ1-2	TGTGCCAGCAGCTTAACACCTGCACCCACCTTC	CASSLTPAPTF
.	TRBV29-1	13	.	TRBJ1-3	TGCAGCGTTCAGACATACTCTGGAAACACCATATATTTT	CSVQTYSGNTIYF
.	TRBV5-4	14	.	TRBJ2-5	TGTGCCAGCAGCCGAGGCCTCCAGGAGGAGACCCAGTACTTC	CASSRGLQEETQYF
.	TRBV7-9	16	.	TRBJ1-1	TGTGCCAGCAGCCAGGATTTGGTCCAGAGTGCCGCTGAAGCTTTCTTT	CASSQDLVQSAAEAFF
.	TRBV15	18	TRBD2	TRBJ2-1	TGTGCCACCAGCAGACCGGGACTAGCGGGGAGCTCCTACAATGAGCAGTTCTTC	CATSRPGLAGSSYNEQFF
.	TRBV10-3	12	.	TRBJ2-1	TGTGCCATCAGTGAAGGTTGGAATGAGCAGTTCTTC	CAISEGWNEQFF
.	TRBV28	14	.	TRBJ1-2	TGTGCCAGCAGTTTAACAGGGCGGTTCGATGGCTACACCTTC	CASSLTGRFDGYTF
.	TRBV6-6	14	.	TRBJ1-5	TGTGCCAGCGGGGGGTTGTGGAACAATCAGCCCCAGCATTTT	CASGGLWNNQPQHF
.	TRBV10-3	12	.	TRBJ1-1	TGTGCCAGCCGGGCGGCGGACACTGAAGCTTTCTTT	CASRAADTEAFF
.	TRBV18	17	.	TRBJ1-6	TGTGCCAGCTCCCGGACGACGGAGGGTGCCTATAATTCACCCCTCCACTTT	CASSRTTEGAYNSPLHF
.	TRBV7-2	13	.	TRBJ1-5	TGTGCCAGCAGCGAGGACCGCAATCAGCCCCAGCATTTT	CASSEDRNQPQHF
.	TRBV6-5	14	TRBD1	TRBJ2-7	TGTGCCAGCAGCGCGGGACAGGGCGCCTTCGAGCAGTACTTC	CASSAGQGAFEQYF
.	TRBV5-1	20	TRBD1	TRBJ2-4	TGCGCCAGCTACCCGCTCCGGGACAGGGTGCCCTATCATACCAAAAACATTCAGTACTTC	CASYPLRDRVPYHTKNIQYF
.	TRBV7-2	12	.	TRBJ2-3	TGTGCCAGCAGCCCACCTGGGGATACGCAGTATTTT	CASSPPGDTQYF
.	TRBV6-6	15	.	TRBJ2-3	TGTGCCAGCAGTGTGCCTAGCGCTCGCACAGATACGCAGTATTTT	CASSVPSARTDTQYF
.	TRBV9	14	.	TRBJ2-5	TGTGCCAGCAGCGTAGGAGGAGTGGGGGAGACCCAGTACTTC	CASSVGGVGETQYF
.	TRBV6-1	15	.	TRBJ1-2	TGTGCCAGCCGTGTTACAGTCGACGAAAACTATGGCTACACCTTC	CASRVTVDENYGYTF
.	TRBV10-2	15	TRBD1	TRBJ1-2	TGCGCCAGCAGTGATGTGACAGGGGGCGCGGAAGGCTACACCTTC	CASSDVTGGAEGYTF
.	TRBV27	16	TRBD1	TRBJ1-2	TGTGCCAGCAGTCCTCGGTTAGGGACAGCTTACTATGGCTACACCTTC	CASSPRLGTAYYGYTF
.	TRBV10-3	14	TRBD1	TRBJ2-7	TGTGCCATCAGGGAGGACAGGGGGGGATACGAGCAGTACTTC	CAIREDRGGYEQYF
.	TRBV5-1	16	TRBD1	TRBJ1-4	TGCGCCAGCAGCTTCTCCGGGGGACAGGTCGGTGAAAAACTGTTTTTT	CASSFSGGQVGEKLFF
.	TRBV7-9	15	TRBD1	TRBJ1-4	TGTGCCAGCAGCTTACAGGGGGGAACTAATGAAAAACTGTTTTTT	CASSLQGGTNEKLFF
.	TRBV18	18	TRBD2	TRBJ2-1	TGTGCCAGCTCACCAGAGGACCGACTAGCGGGAGATTACAATGAGCAGTTCTTC	CASSPEDRLAGDYNEQFF
.	TRBV5-3	13	TRBD2	TRBJ2-1	TGTGCCAGAGCTCCGGGGGGAGACAATGAGCAGTTCTTC	CARAPGGDNEQFF
.	TRBV5-4	16	TRBD1	TRBJ2-2	TGTGCCAGCAATCTATTGGGACAGGGAAGGACCGGGGAGCTGTTTTTT	CASNLLGQGRTGELFF
.	TRBV7-2	17	TRBD2	TRBJ2-7	TGTGCCAGCAGCTTAGATTCGGGAGGGCCGGGCTCCTACGAGCAGTACTTC	CASSLDSGGPGSYEQYF
.	TRBV5-4	14	TRBD1	TRBJ1-2	TGTGCCAGCAGCTTGGGTTCAGGGGGCCAAGGCTACACCTTC	CASSLGSGGQGYTF
.	TRBV4-1	16	.	TRBJ2-5	TGCGCCAGCAGCCAAGATCTGACTAGTGGGGGGGAGACCCAGTACTTC	CASSQDLTSGGETQYF
few	TRBV30	14	TRBD1	TRBJ1-3	TGTGCCTGGAGTGAGACAGGGCGCGGAAACACCATATATTTT	CAWSETGRGNTIYF